The sequence of this TCR beta chain was determined in a study of T cell changes during pregnancy in multiple sclerosis. Germline V lookup: CDR1 MGHDK, CDR2 SYGVNS. This CDR3 is built from 14 residues. The V gene lost 4 bases and the J gene lost 3 bases, with 13 bases spanning the gap. Produced via immunoSEQ multiplex PCR; TCRdb's table is partial and in-frame only. This table holds approximately 30,000 clones, around 90% found once. This specimen was CD8+ T cells from peripheral blood mononuclear cells, taken before pregnancy. This sequence joins TRBV25-1 and TRBJ2-7; possible D gene TRBD2, 6 bases. The clonotype was recovered from a female donor with multiple sclerosis, enrolled in a pregnancy study. CDR3 protein: CASSGGVLGYEQYF. CDR3 nucleotide sequence: TGTGCCAGCAGTGGCGGGGTGCTGGGCTACGAGCAGTACTTC.